These 29 T cell receptor beta chains share one sample of origin, sequenced in a study of CD8+ T cells in alopecia areata. RNA extraction was followed by reverse transcription into cDNA, which acted as the sequencing template. Clones were sequenced by immunoSEQ multiplex PCR, and TCRdb holds only the in-frame ones, with some missing. The repertoire holds 120,000 or so clones, with about 57% as singletons. Sequenced here: CD4+ T cells sorted from blood, sampled at week 0. The receptors originated from a human donor with alopecia areata.

This clone appeared a few times. V usage is TRBV5-4 and J usage is TRBJ2-1, with D perhaps TRBD2 (6 bases). The germline V gene has CDR1 SGHNT and CDR2 YYREEE (reference sequence). This CDR3 comprises 15 residues. The germline V and J ends were trimmed by 4 bases and 3 bases, with 14 bases remaining between them. The CDR3 spells CASSRPAGYYNEQFF. The CDR3 DNA reads as TGTGCCAGCAGCCGACCGGCGGGGTACTACAATGAGCAGTTCTTC.

The chain links TRBV25-1 to TRBJ1-4; D not certain. The ends were cut back, 1 base at V and 8 bases at J, with 5 bases in the middle. Looked up from germline, CDR1 is MGHDK and CDR2 is SYGVNS. The CDR3 has 12 residues. CDR3 amino acids: CASSEFQEKLFF. The CDR3 DNA reads as TGTGCCAGCAGTGAATTTCAGGAAAAACTGTTTTTT.

This chain joins TRBV5-1 and TRBJ2-3; the match to TRBD1 covers 10 bases. The V gene's germline CDR1 is SGHRS and CDR2 YFSETQ. The J segment lost 1 base and the V segment lost 2 bases, leaving 7 bases of the junction unmatched. This CDR3 has 17 residues. This chain's CDR3 is CASSFRDRGVGTDTQYF. Written as DNA, the CDR3 is TGCGCCAGCAGCTTCCGGGACAGGGGAGTCGGCACAGATACGCAGTATTTT.

The rearrangement uses TRBV7-2 and TRBJ2-7; D perhaps matches TRBD1 (5 bases). The germline V and J ends were trimmed by 1 base and 6 bases, with 7 bases remaining between them. CDR1 SGHTA and CDR2 FQGNSA come from the germline V gene. The CDR3 runs to 12 residues. The CDR3 region has the DNA TGTGCCAGCAGCTTAGGACAGATCGAGCAGTACTTC. Amino acid sequence: CASSLGQIEQYF.

This sequence joins TRBV5-6 and TRBJ1-4; 7 nucleotides match TRBD1. The trim removed 4 bases at V and 15 bases at J, leaving 9 bases unmatched. CDR1 is SGHDT, CDR2 YYEEEE, per germline. The CDR3 extends over 12 amino acids. The CDR3 sequence: CASSLGQERMFF. Here the CDR3 DNA reads TGTGCCAGCAGCCTCGGACAGGAGAGGATGTTTTTT.

The V and J genes are TRBV5-6 and TRBJ1-2; no reliable D call. This CDR3 contains 13 residues. Trimming removed 1 base from V and 6 bases from J, with 10 bases in between. Germline CDR1 reads SGHDT; CDR2 reads YYEEEE. In nucleotides, the CDR3 is TGTGCCAGCAGCTTGTTCAGCCCTAATGGCTACACCTTC. Amino acids: CASSLFSPNGYTF.

This clone was counted a few times. The V gene is TRBV28, the J gene TRBJ1-5; the D gene is possibly TRBD1 (5 bases). This CDR3 region has 13 residues. V was pared by 7 bases and J by 7 bases, with 14 bases between. Germline CDR1 MDHEN, CDR2 SYDVKM. CDR3 sequence (DNA): TGTGCCAGCAAATCGGGGGACCGCCAGCCCCAGCATTTT. Its protein product is CASKSGDRQPQHF.

This clone has more than one count but fewer than ten. This chain links TRBV21-1 with TRBJ2-7; the table gives TRBD1 as D, unverified against the DNA. TRBV21-1 is flagged as a pseudogene. CDR3 size: 11 residues. The CDR3 spells CASSLGQELYF. The CDR3 nucleotides are TGTGCCAGCAGTTTGGGACAGGAGCTGTACTTC.

The chain employs TRBV27 and TRBJ2-7; TRBD2 matches 9 bases. Germline CDR1 MNHEY, CDR2 SMNVEV (reference sequence). Trimming at V came to 2 bases and at J to 4 bases, leaving 12 bases not matched to a gene. CDR3 length: 17 amino acids. For the CDR3, the DNA is TGTGCCAGCAGTTTAAAGGGCGAGAGACTAGCGGATTACGAGCAGTACTTC. Translation gives CASSLKGERLADYEQYF.

The gene calls are TRBV28 and TRBJ2-1; D gene ambiguous. The CDR3 spans 12 residues. In germline, CDR1 is MDHEN, CDR2 SYDVKM. Trimming removed 1 base from V and 7 bases from J, with 5 bases in between. Here the CDR3 DNA reads TGTGCCAGCAGTTTATCTGGGAATGAGCAGTTCTTC. Its protein product is CASSLSGNEQFF.

The chain employs TRBV6-5 and TRBJ2-4; tentative D call: TRBD2 (5 bases). Germline CDR1 MNHEY, CDR2 SVGAGI. This CDR3 has 13 residues. Trimming removed 7 bases at V and 7 bases at J, with 14 bases between. CDR3 region: CASTGPPGNIQYF. In DNA, the CDR3 is TGTGCCAGCACGGGCCCCCCGGGGAACATTCAGTACTTC.

This chain joins TRBV18 and TRBJ2-5; TRBD2 agrees at 8 bases. The J call may be in error: the DNA end matches TRBJ2-7 better. Germline-derived CDR1 and CDR2 are KGHSH and LQKENI. CDR3 length equals 14 residues. The CDR3 loop reads CASSPVTSVYEQYF. The CDR3 bases are TGTGCCAGCTCACCAGTGACTAGCGTCTACGAGCAGTACTTC.

This clone was found a few times. The chain employs TRBV2 and TRBJ1-4; a possible D gene is TRBD1 (5 bases). Germline V lookup: CDR1 SNHLY, CDR2 FYNNEI. Between the trimmed V and J ends, which lost 10 bases and 7 bases, there was a span of 19 bases. CDR3 length: 14 residues. CDR3 bases: TGTGCCAAGAGACCTACAGGTGGAGGTGAAAAACTGTTTTTT. Amino acid sequence: CAKRPTGGGEKLFF.

DNA for the CDR3: TGTGCCTGGAGTGGACAGTTGGTGAGGGGCTACACCTTC. This encodes CAWSGQLVRGYTF. This chain joins TRBV30 and TRBJ1-2; the D gene is possibly TRBD1 (5 bases). The CDR3 spans 13 residues. Between the trimmed V and J ends, which lost 1 base and 8 bases, there was a span of 14 bases. Germline V CDR1 and CDR2: GTSNPN, SVGIG (reference sequence).

This chain's CDR3 is CASSYMTGGATEAFF. The CDR3 region has the DNA TGTGCCAGCAGCTACATGACAGGTGGGGCCACTGAAGCTTTCTTT. The chain links TRBV5-4 to TRBJ1-1, with a tentative D call TRBD1 (6 bases). The V gene's germline CDR1 is SGHNT and CDR2 YYREEE (reference sequence). The CDR3 extends over 15 amino acids. Trimming cost V 3 bases and J 4 bases, with 16 bases left between them.

The J gene is TRBJ2-7, the V gene TRBV5-1, with D possibly TRBD1 on 6 matching bases. Germline loops: CDR1 SGHRS, CDR2 YFSETQ. The CDR3 is 13 amino acids. Trimming stripped 6 bases from V and 3 bases from J, with 13 bases between. DNA of the CDR3: TGCGCCAGCATCCAGGACAGTCTCTACGAGCAGTACTTC. Its translation is CASIQDSLYEQYF.

This clone turned up a few times. The chain joins TRBV15 to TRBJ1-2; the D is unclear. Germline assignment: CDR1 LNHNV and CDR2 YYDKDF (reference sequence). There are 14 residues in the CDR3. V lost 1 base, J lost 2 bases, and 8 bases lay in between. The CDR3: CATSRGGSNYGYTF. CDR3 coding DNA: TGTGCCACCAGCAGAGGGGGATCCAACTATGGCTACACCTTC.

The chain combines TRBV5-1 with TRBJ2-7; no clear D. The germline V gene encodes CDR1 SGHRS and CDR2 YFSETQ. Trimming stripped 2 bases from V and 6 bases from J, with 6 bases between. The CDR3 runs to 11 residues. The CDR3 DNA follows: TGCGCCAGCAGCTTCCGGCGCGAGCAGTACTTC. Translation: CASSFRREQYF. The whole variable domain, remainder taken from reference TRBV5-1 and TRBJ2-7, is KAGVTQTPRYLIKTRGQQVTLSCSPISGHRSVSWYQQTPGQGLQFLFEYFSETQRNKGNFPGRFSGRQFSNSRSEMNVSTLELGDSALYLCASSFRREQYFGPGTRLTVT.

This clone was observed at least ten times. The chain uses TRBV19 and TRBJ2-1, with no clear D. Germline lookup yields CDR1 LNHDA and CDR2 SQIVND (reference sequence). The CDR3 runs 11 residues. Trimming removed 1 base from V and 7 bases from J, with 2 bases in between. The DNA of the CDR3 is TGTGCCAGTAGTATAGGGAATGAGCAGTTCTTC. Translated: CASSIGNEQFF.

The V gene is TRBV7-2, the J gene TRBJ1-5, with D maybe TRBD1 (6 bases). The CDR3 loop spans 15 amino acids. CDR1 and CDR2 from the germline V gene are SGHTA and FQGNSA. V lost 1 base to trimming and J lost 6 bases, with 13 bases between them. Here the CDR3 reads CASSLDGGLFQPQHF. CDR3 bases: TGTGCCAGCAGCTTAGATGGGGGCTTATTTCAGCCCCAGCATTTT.

The rearrangement joins TRBV10-3 to TRBJ2-3; perhaps TRBD2 as D (6 bases). Germline loops: CDR1 ENHRY, CDR2 SYGVKD. V was trimmed by 3 bases and J by 4 bases, leaving 11 bases between them. The CDR3 has 14 residues. CDR3 sequence: CAISDLRESDTQYF. The DNA for the CDR3 is TGTGCCATCAGTGACCTGCGGGAATCAGATACGCAGTATTTT.

This clone was picked up one time. The chain recombines TRBV9 with TRBJ2-7; 7 bases fit TRBD1. Per germline, CDR1 SGDLS and CDR2 YYNGEE. The CDR3 length is 15 residues. The junction had 3 bases not matched to a gene; V was cut back by 0 bases and J by 0 bases. The CDR3 DNA follows: TGTGCCAGCAGCGTAGGGACAGGCCACTCCTACGAGCAGTACTTC. Amino acid sequence: CASSVGTGHSYEQYF.

The chain recombines TRBV15 with TRBJ2-5, with a weak D call TRBD1 (5 bases). With 1 base removed from V and 1 base from J, the gap between germline ends came to 13 bases. The CDR3 loop spans 16 amino acids. Germline assignment: CDR1 LNHNV and CDR2 YYDKDF (reference sequence). The CDR3 loop reads CATSRASGLSQETQYF. DNA for the CDR3: TGTGCCACCAGCAGAGCCTCAGGGTTATCCCAAGAGACCCAGTACTTC.

In regard to this clone: One base separates it from a far larger clone, so it is likely a read error. Additional DNA sequences in this sample encode the identical CDR3. J is TRBJ1-4 and V is TRBV4-1; D remains ambiguous. The CDR3 covers 14 residues. Trimming removed 3 bases at V and 8 bases at J, with 13 bases between. Germline V gene data show CDR1 as MGHRA and CDR2 as YSYEKL. The CDR3 DNA sequence: TGCGCCAGCAGCCACGGGGAGTCGGGGGAAAAACTGTTTTTT. Translating gives CASSHGESGEKLFF.

The chain links TRBV27 to TRBJ2-1; tentatively, D is TRBD1 (6 bases). The ends were cut back, 6 bases at V and 7 bases at J, with 10 bases in the middle. The germline V gene has CDR1 MNHEY and CDR2 SMNVEV (reference sequence). This CDR3 spans 12 amino acids. CDR3 DNA: TGTGCCAGCAGGGGGGCCGGGAATGAGCAGTTCTTC. This translates into CASRGAGNEQFF.

The rearrangement joins TRBV9 to TRBJ2-5; 7 nucleotides match TRBD2. The CDR3 covers 15 residues. The V gene end was trimmed by 4 bases and the J gene end by 4 bases; junction bases not matched to a gene: 10. From germline, CDR1 is SGDLS and CDR2 YYNGEE. CDR3 in DNA: TGTGCCAGCAGCCGCGGACTAGTTCCGGGAGAGACCCAGTACTTC. Translation: CASSRGLVPGETQYF. The full variable domain, with the rest looked up from reference TRBV9 and TRBJ2-5, is DSGVTQTPKHLITATGQRVTLRCSPRSGDLSVYWYQQSLDQGLQFLIQYYNGEERAKGNILERFSAQQFPDLHSELNLSSLELGDSALYFCASSRGLVPGETQYFGPGTRLLVL.

Concerning this clone itself: Germline is not matched at one junction end, which may reflect a read error. V is TRBV7-2 and J is TRBJ2-1; 11 nucleotides align to TRBD2. Germline V CDR1 and CDR2: SGHTA, FQGNSA. CDR3 length: 15 residues. The CDR3 sequence is CASSIAGGPYNEQFF. The DNA for the CDR3 is TGTGCCAGCAGCATAGCGGGAGGGCCCTACAATGAGCAGTTCTTC.

This sequence joins TRBV7-9 and TRBJ2-3; TRBD1 or TRBD2 may be the D gene (7 bases each). The CDR3 contains 13 residues. From germline, CDR1 is SEHNR and CDR2 FQNEAQ (reference sequence). Trimming took 2 bases from V and 9 from J, leaving 12 bases between them. The CDR3 region has the DNA TGTGCCAGCAGCTTAATTCAGGGGGGGACGCAGTATTTT. Its translation is CASSLIQGGTQYF.

The chain couples TRBV5-1 to TRBJ2-3; 11 nucleotides agree with TRBD2. V lost 3 bases, J lost 2 bases, and 5 bases stayed unmatched. The CDR3 consists of 16 residues. Germline V gives CDR1 SGHRS, CDR2 YFSETQ. The CDR3 is CASSWGLADDTDTQYF. DNA for the CDR3: TGCGCCAGCAGCTGGGGACTAGCGGACGACACAGATACGCAGTATTTT.